The entry below gives a single TCR beta chain sequence along with its context. Its antigen remains unidentified. These data come from a study of cytomegalovirus exposure and HLA in healthy donors. The overall study: The approximately 720 first-cohort repertoires and the 110 or so validation repertoires shared the same platform, a later analysis reported.

Study-wide results and limits: Published work reported that the classifier diagnosed cytomegalovirus status with high specificity and sensitivity. Confirmation in vitro established that a few CMV-associated chains were specific for CMV antigens.

Assay used: immunoSEQ multiplex PCR; TCRdb lists only in-frame clones, some missing. The repertoire consists of fewer than 200,000 clones, with roughly nine tenths occurring once and the leading ten covering 3% to 3.5%. Trimming took off 8 bases at V and 5 bases at J, with 12 bases between the two ends. The CDR3 extends over 12 amino acids. The germline V gene has CDR1 ENHRY and CDR2 SYGVKD. The specimen was PBMCs. V gene TRBV10-3 combines with J gene TRBJ2-5, with a tentative D call TRBD1 (5 bases). The TCR originated in a woman in her late teens or twenties in good health and CMV-seropositive. The CDR3 sequence is CAISQGRETQYF. The CDR3 nucleotides are TGTGCCATCTCCCAGGGTAGGGAGACCCAGTACTTC.